This entry concerns a single T cell receptor (beta chain). This CDR3 has 13 amino acids. Germline V lookup: CDR1 MNHEY, CDR2 SVGEGT. Trimming left V 2 bases short and J 2 bases short, with 6 bases between. This entry comes from a study of blood T cell repertoires in COVID-19. Study-wide context: Material from acute and convalescent COVID-19 was sourced from the United States, Italy and Spain. The cDNA or gDNA used as material had been derived from T cells, B-cell-depleted T cells, or PBMCs.

Methods used by the authors: Amplifying reference gene primers gave estimates of nucleated cell counts. Sequencing was performed with immunoSEQ multiplex PCR; in TCRdb, only in-frame clones are kept and a portion is missing. Clonal size and the V and J genes are those of that table, whereas D and trimming came from the DNA. The repertoire has roughly 140,000 clones, around 80% of them found once; the top ten carry roughly 8.9%. The gene calls are TRBV6-2 or TRBV6-3 and TRBJ2-5; D not resolved. The origin of this receptor is a woman aged 45-65 years with acute or convalescent COVID-19. The sequencing input was peripheral blood. The CDR3 coding sequence is TGTGCCAGCAGTTACGGCCTTCAAGAGACCCAGTACTTC. This translates into CASSYGLQETQYF.